A selection of T cell receptor beta chains follows, all from one sample in a study of T cell repertoires in cytomegalovirus infection. TCRdb itself ran the reads through MiXCR, one entry per CDR3 protein. The profile shows 570,000 or so distinct CDR3 sequences, over 35% of them singletons. These TCRs are of unknown antigen specificity. The material sequenced was cultured PBMCs, taken from culture after CMV antigen stimulation. The origin of the receptors is a human donor in good health (CMV status not recorded). Some clones in this sample may be carry-over from other donors' samples. Both conserved end residues are trimmed from each CDR3. A D gene is named only where the DNA matches it firmly. The listing skips clone size in some rows; elsewhere it reads once, few, many or a size class.

.	TRBV7-2	TRBD2	TRBJ2-1	ASSFASGSVYNEQF
.	TRBV7-2	.	TRBJ1-2	ASSLTGPYYGYT
few	TRBV7-9	.	TRBJ2-3	ASSFEGWADTQY
once	TRBV6-5	.	TRBJ1-1	ASSRDPAGLEAF
once	TRBV20-1	TRBD1	TRBJ1-4	SAWTGTGEKLF
few	TRBV12-3/TRBV12-4	TRBD1	TRBJ1-1	ASSHRGMNTEAF
few	TRBV10-3	.	TRBJ1-1	AITVRGMNTEAF
many	TRBV7-2	TRBD1	TRBJ2-7	ASSLAGTGVSYEQY
few	TRBV7-2	.	TRBJ2-7	ASSFRGDGEQY
.	TRBV7-8	.	TRBJ1-4	ASSTWAVGGEKLF
.	TRBV6-5	.	TRBJ2-3	ASSYGVPHGTDTQY
many	TRBV7-2	.	TRBJ2-1	ASRPRGIIYNEQF
few	TRBV7-9	.	TRBJ2-5	ASSWGAYKKETQY
few	TRBV24-1	TRBD2	TRBJ2-3	ATSDPTSGVPDTQY
.	TRBV28	.	TRBJ2-1	ATRRGSYNEQF
.	TRBV27	TRBD1	TRBJ1-2	ASSLGTGYGYGYT
.	TRBV19	TRBD1	TRBJ1-5	ASRRGLAGNQPQH
.	TRBV28	.	TRBJ1-2	ASSLLGTPRGGGYT
few	TRBV7-8	.	TRBJ1-5	ASSFLGGSNQPQH
.	TRBV7-2	TRBD1	TRBJ1-6	ASSLAGTGALPLH
few	TRBV7-6	.	TRBJ2-5	ASSNSRDPWAETQY
.	TRBV18	TRBD2	TRBJ2-1	ASSNSGTYNEQF
.	TRBV2	.	TRBJ1-6	ASIRGTGTSPLH
few	TRBV7-9	TRBD2	TRBJ2-5	ASSSPLAGGLVETQY
few	TRBV27	.	TRBJ2-3	ASSRTPQVVEDTQY
few	TRBV7-9	.	TRBJ1-2	ATSHSRGYT
few	TRBV12-3/TRBV12-4	.	TRBJ1-1	ASSFFNTEAF
.	TRBV6-1	.	TRBJ1-1	ASKRGRDTEAF
.	TRBV7-4	.	TRBJ2-5	ASSPALETQY
many	TRBV7-2	.	TRBJ2-3	ASSSGGSTDTQY
few	TRBV7-9	TRBD1	TRBJ2-7	ASGTGGHEQY
.	TRBV7-9	.	TRBJ1-3	ASSRAVDRAVNTIY
few	TRBV11-2	.	TRBJ1-2	ASSRGGRQRGYT